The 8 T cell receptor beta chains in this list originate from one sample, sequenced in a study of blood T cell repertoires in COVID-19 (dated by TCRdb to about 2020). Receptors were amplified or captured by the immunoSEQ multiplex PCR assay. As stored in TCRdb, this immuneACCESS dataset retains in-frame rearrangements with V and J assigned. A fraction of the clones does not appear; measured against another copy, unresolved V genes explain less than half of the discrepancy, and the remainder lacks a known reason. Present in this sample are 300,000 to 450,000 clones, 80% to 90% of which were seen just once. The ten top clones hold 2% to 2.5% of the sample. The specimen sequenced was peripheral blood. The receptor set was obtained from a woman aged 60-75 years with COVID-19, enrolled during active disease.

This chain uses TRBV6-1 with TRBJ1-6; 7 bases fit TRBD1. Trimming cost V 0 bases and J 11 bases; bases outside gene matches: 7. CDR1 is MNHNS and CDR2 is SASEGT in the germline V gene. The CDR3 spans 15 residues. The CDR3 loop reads CASSEAGTEGPPLHF. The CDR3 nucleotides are TGTGCCAGCAGTGAAGCAGGGACAGAGGGCCCACCCCTCCACTTT.

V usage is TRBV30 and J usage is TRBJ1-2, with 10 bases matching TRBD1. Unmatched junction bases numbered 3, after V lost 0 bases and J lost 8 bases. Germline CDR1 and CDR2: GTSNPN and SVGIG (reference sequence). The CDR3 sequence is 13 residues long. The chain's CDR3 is CAWSVLTGGGYTF. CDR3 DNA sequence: TGTGCCTGGAGTGTATTGACAGGGGGCGGCTACACCTTC.

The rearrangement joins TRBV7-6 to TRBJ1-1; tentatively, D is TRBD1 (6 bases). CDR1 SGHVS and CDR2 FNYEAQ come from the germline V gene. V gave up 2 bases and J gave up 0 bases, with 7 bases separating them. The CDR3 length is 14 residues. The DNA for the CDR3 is TGTGCCAGCAGCTTATCAGGGGTGAACACTGAAGCTTTCTTT. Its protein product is CASSLSGVNTEAFF. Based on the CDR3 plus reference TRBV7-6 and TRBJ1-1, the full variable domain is GAGVSQSPRYKVTKRGQDVALRCDPISGHVSLYWYRQALGQGPEFLTYFNYEAQQDKSGLPNDRFSAERPEGSISTLTIQRTEQRDSAMYRCASSLSGVNTEAFFGQGTRLTVV.

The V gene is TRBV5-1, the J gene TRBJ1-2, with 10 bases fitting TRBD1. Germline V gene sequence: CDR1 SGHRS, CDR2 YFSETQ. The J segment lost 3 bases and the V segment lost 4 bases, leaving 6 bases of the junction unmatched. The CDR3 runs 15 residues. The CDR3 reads CASSVGQGGYYGYTF. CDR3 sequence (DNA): TGCGCCAGCAGCGTCGGACAGGGGGGTTACTATGGCTACACCTTC.

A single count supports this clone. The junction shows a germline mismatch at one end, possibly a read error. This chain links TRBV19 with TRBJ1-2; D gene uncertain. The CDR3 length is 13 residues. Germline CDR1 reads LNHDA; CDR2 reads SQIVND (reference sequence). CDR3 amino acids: CAGSIALGSGYTF. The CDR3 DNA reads TGTGCCGGTAGTATAGCCCTAGGCTCTGGCTACACCTTC.

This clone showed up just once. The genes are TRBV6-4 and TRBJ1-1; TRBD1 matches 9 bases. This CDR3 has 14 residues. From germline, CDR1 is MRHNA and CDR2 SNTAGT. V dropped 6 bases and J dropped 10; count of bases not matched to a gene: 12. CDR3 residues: CASSPGQGSGGAFF. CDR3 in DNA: TGTGCCAGCAGCCCGGGACAGGGATCTGGTGGAGCTTTCTTT.

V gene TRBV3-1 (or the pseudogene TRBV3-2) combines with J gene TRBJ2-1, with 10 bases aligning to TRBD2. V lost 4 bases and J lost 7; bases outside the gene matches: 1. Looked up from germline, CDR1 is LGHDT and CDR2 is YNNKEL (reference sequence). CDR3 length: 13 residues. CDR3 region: CASSLAGGNEQFF. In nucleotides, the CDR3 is TGTGCCAGCAGCCTAGCGGGGGGTAATGAGCAGTTCTTC.

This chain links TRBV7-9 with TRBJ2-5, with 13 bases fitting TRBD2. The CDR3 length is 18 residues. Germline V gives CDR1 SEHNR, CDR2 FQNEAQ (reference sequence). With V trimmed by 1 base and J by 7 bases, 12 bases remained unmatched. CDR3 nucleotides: TGTGCCAGCAGCTTAGGACTAGCGGGGGGCCACACGTTGGGGACCCAGTACTTC. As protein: CASSLGLAGGHTLGTQYF.